What follows are 15 T cell receptor beta chains derived from one specimen sequenced in a study of T cells in Graves' hyperthyroidism and ophthalmopathy. The TCR beta CDR3 regions underwent amplification using RNA transcripts as the source. HTBI primers were employed in a first-round RT-PCR of the TCR CDR3. TCRdb independently ran MiXCR on the multiplex PCR reads; one entry per CDR3 protein. The table has 450,000 to 600,000 distinct CDR3 sequences, nearly 20% seen once. Sequenced material: blood. The receptors shown here come from a man aged 35 to 55 with Graves' ophthalmopathy.

At least ten counts were recorded for this clonotype. The chain has TRBV2 and TRBJ2-2, with 10 bases lining up with TRBD2. In germline, CDR1 is SNHLY, CDR2 FYNNEI. This CDR3 has 18 amino acids. The V segment lost 6 bases and the J segment 0 bases; nucleotides outside the gene matches: 10. The chain's CDR3 is CASRRGNLAGANTGELFF. The DNA of the CDR3 is TGTGCCAGCAGGAGGGGTAACCTAGCGGGGGCGAACACCGGGGAGCTGTTTTTT.

The rearrangement joins TRBV20-1 to TRBJ1-6; TRBD1 matches at 7 bases. The CDR3 has 19 amino acids. From germline, CDR1 is DFQATT and CDR2 SNEGSKA (reference sequence). Trimming cost V 1 base and J 7 bases; bases outside gene matches: 19. The CDR3 loop reads CSARASWRGLRTGNSPLHF. In nucleotides, the CDR3 is TGCAGTGCTAGAGCTTCCTGGCGGGGTTTAAGGACAGGAAATTCACCCCTCCACTTT.

V and J are TRBV27 and TRBJ1-2; D unclear. The CDR3 has 15 residues. V gave up 3 bases and J gave up 3 bases, with 14 bases separating them. The germline gives CDR1 MNHEY, CDR2 SMNVEV (reference sequence). DNA of the CDR3: TGTGCCAGCAGTTTTCTCCCAGGATCCTACTATGGCTACACCTTC. Translation gives CASSFLPGSYYGYTF.

This clonotype was seen repeatedly, ten times or more. The chain is built from TRBV2 and TRBJ1-6; D is uncertain. The germline V gene encodes CDR1 SNHLY and CDR2 FYNNEI. V was pared by 3 bases and J by 15 bases, with 15 bases between. CDR3 length: 13 residues. The CDR3 DNA is TGTGCCAGCAGTGACGGTTATGCGATGAGCCTCCACTTT. It codes for CASSDGYAMSLHF.

This chain joins TRBV5-1 and TRBJ2-7; D is perhaps TRBD2 (5 bases). With 0 bases removed from V and 7 bases from J, the gap between germline ends came to 14 bases. CDR3 size: 14 residues. Germline loops: CDR1 SGHRS, CDR2 YFSETQ. This CDR3 is CASSLAEGKGEQYF. For the CDR3, the DNA is TGCGCCAGCAGCTTGGCCGAGGGAAAAGGTGAGCAGTACTTC.

The V gene is TRBV11-1, the J gene TRBJ2-2; D is undetermined. The V end was cut by 5 bases, the J end by 3 bases, with 19 bases between. Per the germline V gene, CDR1 is SGHAT and CDR2 is FQDESV (reference sequence). There are 17 residues in the CDR3. In DNA, the CDR3 is TGTGCCAGCAGCCACCCCCTCCCAGCGTATCACACCGGGGAGCTGTTTTTT. This gives the protein CASSHPLPAYHTGELFF.

This clonotype was seen more than once but under ten times. This chain links TRBV20-1 with TRBJ2-7, with 13 bases lining up with TRBD2. Trimming took 7 bases from V and 4 from J; bases not matched to a gene: 7. Germline CDR1 and CDR2: DFQATT and SNEGSKA (reference sequence). The CDR3 contains 14 residues. The CDR3, as DNA: TGCAGTGTTTCGGGACTAGCGGGGCCGTACGAGCAGTACTTC. It translates to CSVSGLAGPYEQYF.

This clonotype was observed a handful of times. This chain connects TRBV6-1 to TRBJ2-1; D gene unclear. The CDR3 is 13 residues long. The germline CDR1 and CDR2 sequences are MNHNS and SASEGT. V was shortened by 2 bases and J by 5 bases, with 7 bases between the two germline ends. The CDR3 region is CASSESLNNEQFF. CDR3 nucleotides: TGTGCCAGCAGTGAATCCCTAAACAATGAGCAGTTCTTC.

There are a few counts of this clonotype. The chain links TRBV13 to TRBJ2-7; D is undetermined. Trimming took 2 bases from V and 1 from J, leaving 3 bases between them. The CDR3 has 12 residues. Germline CDR1 and CDR2: PRHDT and FYEKMQ (reference sequence). The CDR3 loop is CASSLWSYEQYF. The CDR3 bases are TGTGCCAGCAGCTTATGGTCCTACGAGCAGTACTTC.

A few counts support this clonotype. The chain joins TRBV20-1 to TRBJ1-4, with D perhaps TRBD1 (6 bases). With 4 bases removed from V and 2 bases from J, the gap between germline ends came to 14 bases. Per the germline V gene, CDR1 is DFQATT and CDR2 is SNEGSKA (reference sequence). This CDR3 has 15 amino acids. The CDR3 DNA reads as TGCAGTGCTACGACAGGAGGGGGTACTAATGAAAAACTGTTTTTT. The encoded protein is CSATTGGGTNEKLFF.

V usage is TRBV9 and J usage is TRBJ2-2; weak D call: TRBD2 (6 bases). V was clipped by 0 bases and J by 4 bases, with 10 bases between them. This CDR3 spans 15 amino acids. Germline loops: CDR1 SGDLS, CDR2 YYNGEE. CDR3 in amino acids: CASSVAGGATGELFF. The CDR3 coding sequence is TGTGCCAGCAGCGTAGCCGGGGGAGCCACCGGGGAGCTGTTTTTT.

The chain joins TRBV19 to TRBJ2-7; D may be TRBD2 (5 bases). The CDR3 totals 13 residues. Trimming took 3 bases from V and 6 from J, leaving 12 bases between them. Germline V lookup: CDR1 LNHDA, CDR2 SQIVND (reference sequence). The CDR3 coding sequence is TGTGCCAGTAGTATCGGTTCGGGGATCGAGCAGTACTTC. Encoded protein: CASSIGSGIEQYF.

This rearrangement joins TRBV19 to TRBJ1-1; D remains unclear. This CDR3 region has 14 residues. Trimming stripped 6 bases from V and 4 bases from J, with 15 bases between. CDR1 is LNHDA, CDR2 SQIVND, per germline (reference sequence). The CDR3: CASSIGRYGTEAFF. In DNA, the CDR3 is TGTGCCAGTAGCATCGGGAGATATGGCACTGAAGCTTTCTTT.

This clonotype occurred a few times. The chain combines TRBV2 with TRBJ2-1; 12 bases fit TRBD2. There are 15 residues in the CDR3. Germline V gene sequence: CDR1 SNHLY, CDR2 FYNNEI. The ends lost 3 bases at V and 8 bases at J; junction bases unmatched: 5. Here the CDR3 reads CASSDGTSGFDEQFF. CDR3 DNA sequence: TGTGCCAGCAGTGACGGGACTAGCGGGTTCGATGAGCAGTTCTTC.

The table lists this clonotype with a few counts. Germline is not matched at one junction end, which may reflect a read error. The chain recombines TRBV7-2 with TRBJ2-7; unclear D gene. This CDR3 has 13 residues. The V gene's germline CDR1 is SGHTA and CDR2 FQGNSA. CDR3 in amino acids: CASSLAVTYGQYF. The CDR3 bases are TGTGCCAGCAGCTTAGCTGTGACCTACGGGCAGTACTTC.